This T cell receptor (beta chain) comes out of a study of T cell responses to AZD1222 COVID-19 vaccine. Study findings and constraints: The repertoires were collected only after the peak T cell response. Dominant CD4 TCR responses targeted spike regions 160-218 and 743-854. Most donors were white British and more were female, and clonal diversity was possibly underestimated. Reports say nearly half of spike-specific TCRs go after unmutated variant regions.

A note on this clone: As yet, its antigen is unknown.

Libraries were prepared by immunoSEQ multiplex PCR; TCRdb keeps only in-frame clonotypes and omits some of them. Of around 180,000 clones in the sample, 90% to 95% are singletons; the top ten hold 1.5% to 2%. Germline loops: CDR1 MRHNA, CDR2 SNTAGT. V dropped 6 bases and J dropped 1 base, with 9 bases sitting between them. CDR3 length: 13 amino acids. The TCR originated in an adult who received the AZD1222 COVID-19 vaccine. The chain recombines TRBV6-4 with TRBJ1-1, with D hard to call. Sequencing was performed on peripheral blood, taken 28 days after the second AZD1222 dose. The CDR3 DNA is TGTGCCAGCAGACCCAGCAAGAACACTGAAGCTTTCTTT. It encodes CASRPSKNTEAFF.